These 11 T cell receptor beta chains came from one sample sequenced in a study of cytomegalovirus exposure and HLA in healthy donors (dated by TCRdb to about 2017). Libraries were built with the immunoSEQ multiplex PCR assay. TCRdb obtained this table from immuneACCESS and retained in-frame rearrangements with V and J assigned. These tables miss some clones; where compared with another copy, unresolved V genes account for less than half of the shortfall, and the remainder is unexplained. The sample yields some 150,000 clones; over 80% were counted once. The top ten constitute 3.5% to 5.5% of the sample. Material: PBMCs. The source of these receptors is a man aged 18-30 years in good health and CMV-seropositive.

V is TRBV21-1 and J is TRBJ2-3; TRBD2, the table's D call, lacks a check against the DNA. TRBV21-1 is noted as a pseudogene. This CDR3 has 18 amino acids. CDR3 residues: CASQQRGFDLLSTDTQYF. The CDR3 region has the DNA TGTGCCAGCCAGCAACGGGGGTTTGATCTCCTTAGCACAGATACGCAGTATTTT.

This chain's CDR3 is CASSQQGANYGYTF. CDR3 DNA sequence: TGTGCCAGCAGTCAACAGGGAGCCAACTATGGCTACACCTTC. This chain links TRBV7-2 with TRBJ1-2; perhaps TRBD1 as D (6 bases). The CDR3 extends over 14 amino acids. Germline loops: CDR1 SGHTA, CDR2 FQGNSA. V was pared by 6 bases and J by 2 bases, with 13 bases between.

Notes on this clone: An end of the junction differs from the germline gene, which may be a read error. This chain joins TRBV7-7 and TRBJ2-7, with D maybe TRBD2 (5 bases). The CDR3 is made up of 13 amino acids. Germline V lookup: CDR1 SSHAT, CDR2 FNYEAQ (reference sequence). CDR3 bases: TGTGCTAGCAGCTTGGCGGGCTCGGGCGAGCAGTACTTC. It translates to CASSLAGSGEQYF.

The chain uses TRBV30 and TRBJ1-2, with 10 bases matching TRBD1. The J segment lost 5 bases and the V segment lost 4 bases, leaving 7 bases of the junction unmatched. There are 14 residues in the CDR3. Germline V lookup: CDR1 GTSNPN, CDR2 SVGIG (reference sequence). In nucleotides, the CDR3 is TGTGCCTGGACCATCAAGGGACAGGGGTATGGCTACACCTTC. Translation: CAWTIKGQGYGYTF. Filled out from reference TRBV30 and TRBJ1-2, the complete variable domain reads SQTIHQWPATLVQPVGSPLSLECTVEGTSNPNLYWYRQAAGRGLQLLFYSVGIGQISSEVPQNLSASRPQDRQFILSSKKLLLSDSGFYLCAWTIKGQGYGYTFGSGTRLTVV.

The chain has TRBV7-9 and TRBJ1-1; a weak D match, TRBD1 (6 bases). Germline assignment: CDR1 SEHNR and CDR2 FQNEAQ (reference sequence). Trimming pared 5 bases from V and 0 bases from J, leaving 13 bases between. This CDR3 region has 15 residues. The CDR3 nucleotides are TGTGCCAGCAGCCAGGGGTGGGGCCTGAACACTGAAGCTTTCTTT. Its protein product is CASSQGWGLNTEAFF. Variable domain in full (rest from reference TRBV7-9 and TRBJ1-1): DTGVSQNPRHKITKRGQNVTFRCDPISEHNRLYWYRQTLGQGPEFLTYFQNEAQLEKSRLLSDRFSAERPKGSFSTLEIQRTEQGDSAMYLCASSQGWGLNTEAFFGQGTRLTVV.

The chain has TRBV5-1 and TRBJ2-3; no clear D. Germline CDR1 is SGHRS and CDR2 is YFSETQ. With 4 bases removed from V and 2 bases from J, the gap between germline ends came to 17 bases. There are 16 residues in the CDR3. The CDR3 DNA reads as TGCGCCAGCAGCCCTGGTGTAACAGTAGTCACAGATACGCAGTATTTT. This sequence encodes CASSPGVTVVTDTQYF. The full variable domain, with the rest looked up from reference TRBV5-1 and TRBJ2-3, is KAGVTQTPRYLIKTRGQQVTLSCSPISGHRSVSWYQQTPGQGLQFLFEYFSETQRNKGNFPGRFSGRQFSNSRSEMNVSTLELGDSALYLCASSPGVTVVTDTQYFGPGTRLTVL.

This clone was picked up a small number of times. This rearrangement joins TRBV11-1 to TRBJ1-2; 7 positions match TRBD1. From germline, CDR1 is SGHAT and CDR2 FQDESV (reference sequence). The CDR3 length is 14 residues. V lost 5 bases to trimming and J lost 8 bases; unmatched junction nucleotides: 11. The CDR3 bases are TGTGCCAGCAGCAAACCGACAGGGAATAGCGGCTACACCTTC. The encoded protein is CASSKPTGNSGYTF.

The V gene is TRBV6-4, the J gene TRBJ1-5; 9 nucleotides match TRBD1. Germline loops: CDR1 MRHNA, CDR2 SNTAGT. The CDR3 has 15 amino acids. V dropped 6 bases and J dropped 1; count of bases not matched to a gene: 4. CDR3 DNA: TGTGCCAGCAGGGACAGGGGAATGAGCAATCAGCCCCAGCATTTT. It translates to CASRDRGMSNQPQHF.

The chain recombines TRBV19 with TRBJ1-1, with TRBD1 matching 7 bases. The germline gives CDR1 LNHDA, CDR2 SQIVND (reference sequence). After removal of 7 bases from V and 3 bases from J, the junction contained 11 bases not matched to a gene. This CDR3 region has 15 residues. CDR3 residues: CASTNKQGRDTEAFF. CDR3 DNA sequence: TGTGCCAGTACCAATAAACAGGGGCGGGACACTGAAGCTTTCTTT.

The chain couples TRBV27 to TRBJ1-6; TRBD1 aligns across 8 bases. CDR1 MNHEY and CDR2 SMNVEV come from the germline V gene (reference sequence). V shed 3 bases, J shed 11 bases, and the junction held 6 bases outside the gene matches. CDR3 length: 14 residues. CDR3 nucleotides: TGTGCCAGCAGTTTCGGGACAGGAACACCACCCCTCCACTTT. It codes for CASSFGTGTPPLHF.

The chain uses TRBV7-2 and TRBJ1-5, with D maybe TRBD1 (6 bases). This CDR3 is built from 16 residues. Germline assignment: CDR1 SGHTA and CDR2 FQGNSA. Trimming took 4 bases from V and 9 from J, leaving 22 bases between them. The CDR3, as DNA: TGTGCCAGCAGCTCCCCCCCTGGACAGCCTGGCTGGCCCCAGCATTTT. It translates to CASSSPPGQPGWPQHF.